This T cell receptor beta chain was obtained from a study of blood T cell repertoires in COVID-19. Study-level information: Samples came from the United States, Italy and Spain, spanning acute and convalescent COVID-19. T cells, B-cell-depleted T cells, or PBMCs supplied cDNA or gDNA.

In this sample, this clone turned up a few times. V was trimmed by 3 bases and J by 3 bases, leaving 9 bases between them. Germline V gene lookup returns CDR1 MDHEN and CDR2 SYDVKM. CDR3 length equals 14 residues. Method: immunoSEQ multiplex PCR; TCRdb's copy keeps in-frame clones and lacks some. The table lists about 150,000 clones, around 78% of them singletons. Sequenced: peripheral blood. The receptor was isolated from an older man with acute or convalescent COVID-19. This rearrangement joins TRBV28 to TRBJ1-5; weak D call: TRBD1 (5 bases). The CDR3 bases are TGTGCCAGCAGTTTCAGGGCCAACAATCAGCCCCAGCATTTT. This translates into CASSFRANNQPQHF.